The 21 T cell receptor beta chains given below trace back to one sample, sequenced in a study of CD8 T cells in Susac syndrome. With random hexamers, about 0.5 to 1 ug RNA was reverse transcribed. TCRdb used MiXCR to reprocess the immunoSEQ multiplex PCR reads, holding one entry per CDR3 protein. The sample contains some 200,000 distinct CDR3 sequences, 95% of which appear only once. The sample taken for sequencing was CD8+ T cells from PBMCs. These receptors all come from a human donor with Susac syndrome.

The rearrangement links TRBV2 to TRBJ2-2; the D is unclear. This CDR3 has 14 residues. Deletions cut 8 bases from V and 0 bases from J, with 10 bases between. CDR1 is SNHLY and CDR2 is FYNNEI in the germline V gene. The CDR3 reads CASGVIANTGELFF. The CDR3 DNA reads TGTGCCAGCGGGGTAATAGCGAACACCGGGGAGCTGTTTTTT.

This clonotype was seen once. The V gene is TRBV30, the J gene TRBJ2-2; TRBD1 agrees at 7 bases. The CDR3 spans 16 residues. The germline CDR1 and CDR2 sequences are GTSNPN and SVGIG (reference sequence). Unmatched junction bases numbered 7, after V lost 2 bases and J lost 1 base. The CDR3, as DNA: TGTGCCTGGAGTAGCGCTTACAGGGGGAACACCGGGGAGCTGTTTTTT. Its protein product is CAWSSAYRGNTGELFF.

This chain joins TRBV5-6 and TRBJ1-4; D might be TRBD1 (5 bases). V was clipped by 0 bases and J by 2 bases, with 8 bases between them. The CDR3 contains 15 residues. Per the germline V gene, CDR1 is SGHDT and CDR2 is YYEEEE. The CDR3 is CASSLGGSTNEKLFF. The DNA of the CDR3 is TGTGCCAGCAGCTTGGGGGGCTCGACTAATGAAAAACTGTTTTTT.

This clonotype was observed once. The chain joins TRBV20-1 to TRBJ2-1; TRBD2 matches 16 bases. J lost 5 bases, V lost 5 bases, and 9 bases had no gene match. The germline gives CDR1 DFQATT, CDR2 SNEGSKA (reference sequence). The CDR3 has 17 amino acids. The CDR3 is CSAHPPGLAGGDNEQFF. DNA for the CDR3: TGCAGTGCTCACCCTCCGGGACTAGCGGGGGGGGACAATGAGCAGTTCTTC.

This sequence joins TRBV5-6 and TRBJ2-1; D uncertain. Germline CDR1 and CDR2: SGHDT and YYEEEE. There are 12 residues in the CDR3. V shed 0 bases and J shed 7 bases, with 5 bases lying between them. The CDR3 is CASSLDENEQFF. CDR3 DNA: TGTGCCAGCAGCTTGGATGAAAATGAGCAGTTCTTC.

The chain joins TRBV5-1 to TRBJ2-1; 8 bases agree with TRBD1. The germline V gene has CDR1 SGHRS and CDR2 YFSETQ. The V segment lost 4 bases and the J segment 5 bases; nucleotides outside the gene matches: 11. This CDR3 is built from 16 residues. CDR3 loop: CASSLRQGRGHNEQFF. Here the CDR3 DNA reads TGCGCCAGCAGCCTCCGACAGGGGAGAGGGCACAATGAGCAGTTCTTC.

This clonotype came up a few times. The J gene is TRBJ1-5, the V gene TRBV7-2; no definite D call. Germline V gene data show CDR1 as SGHTA and CDR2 as FQGNSA. V lost 3 bases and J 3 bases, leaving 6 bases between the germline ends. This CDR3 is 13 amino acids long. The CDR3 reads CASSFGNNQPQHF. In DNA form, the CDR3 reads TGTGCCAGCAGCTTCGGGAACAATCAGCCCCAGCATTTT. The variable domain in full, with the rest retrieved from reference TRBV7-2 and TRBJ1-5, is GAGVSQSPSNKVTEKGKDVELRCDPISGHTALYWYRQSLGQGLEFLIYFQGNSAPDKSGLPSDRFSAERTGGSVSTLTIQRTQQEDSAVYLCASSFGNNQPQHFGDGTRLSIL.

CDR3 DNA: TGTGCCAGCAGCGAGGGTTATGGGGGGGATATTTTCGAGGAGCTGTTTTTT. It codes for CASSEGYGGDIFEELFF. The rearrangement links TRBV11-2 to TRBJ2-2; 7 bases map to TRBD2. Losses at the gene ends were 5 bases for V and 10 bases for J; bases not matched to a gene: 19. This CDR3 has 17 residues. The germline V gene encodes CDR1 SGHAT and CDR2 FQNNGV.

The gene calls are TRBV9 and TRBJ2-1; tentative D call: TRBD2 (6 bases). V lost 4 bases to trimming and J lost 1 base, with 24 bases between them. The CDR3 runs 19 residues. Per germline, CDR1 SGDLS and CDR2 YYNGEE. The CDR3 DNA reads TGTGCCAGCAGCCAGAAGAATAAGCCCGGGACTGGGTCCTACAATGAGCAGTTCTTC. Protein sequence: CASSQKNKPGTGSYNEQFF.

The chain combines TRBV30 with TRBJ1-1; 12 nucleotides line up with TRBD1. Germline lookup yields CDR1 GTSNPN and CDR2 SVGIG (reference sequence). V gave up 5 bases and J gave up 8 bases; unmatched junction bases: 6. The CDR3 is 13 residues long. CDR3: CAWGTGGDPEAFF. DNA of the CDR3: TGTGCCTGGGGGACAGGGGGCGACCCGGAAGCTTTCTTT.

The chain recombines TRBV7-2 with TRBJ2-5; 10 bases are a match to TRBD2. The germline V gene encodes CDR1 SGHTA and CDR2 FQGNSA. The CDR3 loop spans 15 amino acids. After removal of 5 bases from V and 2 bases from J, the junction contained 5 bases not matched to a gene. This chain's CDR3 is CASSRSGGIQETQYF. The CDR3 bases are TGTGCCAGCAGCCGTAGCGGGGGGATACAAGAGACCCAGTACTTC. Variable domain in full (rest from reference TRBV7-2 and TRBJ2-5): GAGVSQSPSNKVTEKGKDVELRCDPISGHTALYWYRQSLGQGLEFLIYFQGNSAPDKSGLPSDRFSAERTGGSVSTLTIQRTQQEDSAVYLCASSRSGGIQETQYFGPGTRLLVL.

The chain recombines TRBV15 with TRBJ1-4; D might be TRBD1 (5 bases). V was cut by 4 bases and J by 8 bases, with 17 bases left in between. From germline, CDR1 is LNHNV and CDR2 YYDKDF (reference sequence). This CDR3 spans 15 amino acids. CDR3 sequence (DNA): TGTGCCACCAGCAAGAAGGGGACGCCTGAGGAAAAACTGTTTTTT. It is translated as CATSKKGTPEEKLFF.

Only a few counts were recorded for this clonotype. V gene TRBV25-1 combines with J gene TRBJ2-5; D assignment may be TRBD1 or TRBD2 (6 bases each). Trimming cost V 6 bases and J 1 base, with 12 bases left between them. Germline assignment: CDR1 MGHDK and CDR2 SYGVNS. The CDR3 is 14 residues long. CDR3 DNA: TGTGCCAGCAGCCCAGGAGGGGGCCAAGAGACCCAGTACTTC. It specifies CASSPGGGQETQYF.

The chain joins TRBV5-4 to TRBJ2-1, with D perhaps given as TRBD1 or TRBD2 (6 bases each). V was cut by 3 bases and J by 8 bases, with 15 bases left in between. The CDR3 contains 14 residues. CDR1 and CDR2 from the germline V gene are SGHNT and YYREEE (reference sequence). In DNA, the CDR3 is TGTGCCAGCAGCTCCGGCTGGGGGGCGGATGAGCAGTTCTTC. As protein: CASSSGWGADEQFF.

This clonotype was detected only once. The chain has TRBV10-3 and TRBJ2-1; D call uncertain. Trimming cost V 3 bases and J 7 bases, with 10 bases left between them. The CDR3 has 13 residues. Germline V lookup: CDR1 ENHRY, CDR2 SYGVKD. The CDR3 region is CAISDPLGNEQFF. CDR3 DNA sequence: TGTGCCATCAGTGATCCTCTCGGAAATGAGCAGTTCTTC.

This chain links TRBV9 with TRBJ2-3; 14 nucleotides align to TRBD2. V lost 4 bases and J lost 1; bases outside the gene matches: 14. The germline V gene has CDR1 SGDLS and CDR2 YYNGEE. This CDR3 region has 20 residues. The CDR3 nucleotides read TGTGCCAGCAGCTCCGCCCGGACTAGCGGGAGGCGTGGTGGCACAGATACGCAGTATTTT. It encodes CASSSARTSGRRGGTDTQYF.

The CDR3 loop reads CASSQTSQGNSGNTIYF. CDR3 DNA sequence: TGCGCCAGCAGCCAAACTTCTCAGGGTAACTCTGGAAACACCATATATTTT. The rearrangement joins TRBV4-1 to TRBJ1-3; maybe TRBD1 (5 bases). From germline, CDR1 is MGHRA and CDR2 YSYEKL. The CDR3 has 17 residues. Trimming took 2 bases from V and 0 from J, leaving 14 bases between them.

The chain recombines TRBV20-1 with TRBJ2-3; 8 nucleotides align to TRBD2. CDR1 and CDR2 from the germline V gene are DFQATT and SNEGSKA (reference sequence). The CDR3 extends over 17 amino acids. Trimming cost V 3 bases and J 3 bases; bases outside gene matches: 14. The CDR3 DNA follows: TGCAGTGCTAGTCTCGGGTATATCGCGGGGGGTACAGATACGCAGTATTTT. Translation gives CSASLGYIAGGTDTQYF.

The chain is built from TRBV5-4 and TRBJ2-5, with 8 positions matching TRBD2. The length of the CDR3 is 15 residues. Trimming took 4 bases from V and 2 from J; bases not matched to a gene: 7. The germline gives CDR1 SGHNT, CDR2 YYREEE (reference sequence). The CDR3 DNA is TGTGCCAGCAGCCCTACTAGCGGCTCTCAAGAGACCCAGTACTTC. It yields the protein CASSPTSGSQETQYF.

This clonotype occurred once. CDR3 in amino acids: CAWGRTGNTEAFF. For the CDR3, the DNA is TGTGCCTGGGGCCGGACAGGGAACACTGAAGCTTTCTTT. The chain couples TRBV30 to TRBJ1-1; 7 bases are a match to TRBD1. The germline CDR1 and CDR2 sequences are GTSNPN and SVGIG (reference sequence). This CDR3 is 13 amino acids long. V was pared by 5 bases and J by 1 base, with 4 bases of the junction left unmatched.

The chain uses TRBV7-9 and TRBJ2-7; TRBD1 matches 9 bases. Germline V gene data show CDR1 as SEHNR and CDR2 as FQNEAQ (reference sequence). V gave up 5 bases and J gave up 4 bases; unmatched junction bases: 12. The CDR3 totals 16 residues. CDR3 sequence: CASSPIAGTGSYEQYF. The CDR3 bases are TGTGCCAGCAGCCCCATCGCCGGGACAGGGTCTTACGAGCAGTACTTC.